The next 10 T cell receptor beta chains were all read from a single sample in a study of cytomegalovirus exposure and HLA in healthy donors. The PCR made use of 60 Vbeta and 13 Jbeta primers. Clones were sequenced by immunoSEQ multiplex PCR, and TCRdb holds only the in-frame ones, with some missing. The sample records some 140,000 clones, about three quarters being singletons. The source material was PBMCs. These receptors were taken from a middle-aged woman in good health and CMV-seronegative.

The chain employs TRBV4-1 and TRBJ1-4, with TRBD1 matching 9 bases. CDR1 MGHRA and CDR2 YSYEKL come from the germline V gene. Trimming cost V 6 bases and J 3 bases; bases outside gene matches: 11. This CDR3 is 17 amino acids long. CDR3: CASSHIHRGPANEKLFF. CDR3 bases: TGCGCCAGCAGTCATATACACAGGGGGCCGGCTAATGAAAAACTGTTTTTT.

V is TRBV14 and J is TRBJ1-6; D not resolved. This CDR3 is 13 amino acids long. Deletions cut 3 bases from V and 13 bases from J, with 13 bases between. Germline V lookup: CDR1 SGHDN, CDR2 FVKESK. CDR3 in amino acids: CASSQFQTSPLHF. The CDR3 DNA follows: TGTGCCAGCAGCCAGTTTCAAACTTCGCCCCTCCACTTT.

The chain recombines TRBV2 with TRBJ2-5; maybe TRBD2 (6 bases). V lost 8 bases and J 3 bases, leaving 22 bases between the germline ends. This CDR3 is 16 amino acids long. Germline V lookup: CDR1 SNHLY, CDR2 FYNNEI. CDR3 sequence reads: CASRRWAGLKKETQYF. CDR3 DNA sequence: TGTGCCAGCCGGCGGTGGGCGGGGCTAAAAAAAGAGACCCAGTACTTC.

The chain recombines TRBV9 with TRBJ2-1; 8 nucleotides agree with TRBD2. The V gene end was trimmed by 4 bases and the J gene end by 4 bases; junction bases not matched to a gene: 13. The CDR3 is 17 amino acids. Germline CDR1 SGDLS, CDR2 YYNGEE. As DNA, the CDR3 is TGTGCCAGCAGCCCCCCAAACGGACTAGCTGGTTACAATGAGCAGTTCTTC. It codes for CASSPPNGLAGYNEQFF. The variable domain in full, completed from reference TRBV9 and TRBJ2-1, reads DSGVTQTPKHLITATGQRVTLRCSPRSGDLSVYWYQQSLDQGLQFLIQYYNGEERAKGNILERFSAQQFPDLHSELNLSSLELGDSALYFCASSPPNGLAGYNEQFFGPGTRLTVL.

The CDR3 is CASSQGVGEWITEAFF. For the CDR3, the DNA is TGTGCCAGCAGCCAAGGGGTAGGGGAATGGATCACTGAAGCTTTCTTT. The chain links TRBV7-9 to TRBJ1-1; maybe TRBD1 (5 bases). Germline V gene lookup returns CDR1 SEHNR and CDR2 FQNEAQ (reference sequence). There are 16 residues in the CDR3. V was trimmed by 5 bases and J by 4 bases, leaving 20 bases between them.

The V call is TRBV29-1, the J call TRBJ1-2, with TRBD1 as a possible D gene (6 bases). This CDR3 region has 12 residues. CDR1 is SQVTM, CDR2 ANQGSEA, per germline. Trimming removed 7 bases from V and 8 bases from J, with 17 bases in between. The CDR3 loop is CSGAQGGGGYTF. DNA for the CDR3: TGCAGCGGTGCACAGGGTGGCGGGGGCTACACCTTC.

In its sample, this clone was seen once. Distinct nucleotide sequences in the sample also encode this CDR3. CDR3 nucleotide sequence: TGTGCCAGCAGTCCGGACAGGGGGCTACCCCTCCACTTT. Protein sequence: CASSPDRGLPLHF. The chain joins TRBV28 to TRBJ1-6, with 11 bases matching TRBD1. This CDR3 has 13 residues. Germline V lookup: CDR1 MDHEN, CDR2 SYDVKM. Trimming took 5 bases from V and 12 from J; bases not matched to a gene: 3. Full variable domain (outside the CDR3, taken from reference TRBV28 and TRBJ1-6): DVKVTQSSRYLVKRTGEKVFLECVQDMDHENMFWYRQDPGLGLRLIYFSYDVKMKEKGDIPEGYSVSREKKERFSLILESASTNQTSMYLCASSPDRGLPLHFGNGTRLTVT.

The chain links TRBV19 to TRBJ1-1; no firm D call. The CDR3 totals 14 residues. V was shortened by 2 bases and J by 4 bases, with 11 bases between the two germline ends. Germline values: CDR1 LNHDA, CDR2 SQIVND (reference sequence). The CDR3 sequence: CASSIQREITEAFF. As DNA, the CDR3 is TGTGCCAGTAGTATACAAAGGGAGATCACTGAAGCTTTCTTT.

This chain links TRBV5-3 with TRBJ1-5; 7 positions agree with TRBD1. TRBV5-3 is an open reading frame whose function is uncertain. CDR3 size: 17 residues. Trimming cost V 0 bases and J 3 bases; bases outside gene matches: 9. The CDR3 region is CARSLAGQGDANQPQHF. The CDR3 nucleotides read TGTGCCAGAAGCTTGGCCGGCCAGGGGGATGCCAATCAGCCCCAGCATTTT.

The V and J genes are TRBV7-2 and TRBJ1-2; TRBD1 matches 7 bases. This CDR3 comprises 14 residues. Germline assignment: CDR1 SGHTA and CDR2 FQGNSA. Losses at the gene ends were 5 bases for V and 4 bases for J; bases not matched to a gene: 7. CDR3 region: CASSRGQVGYGYTF. CDR3 DNA sequence: TGTGCCAGCAGCCGAGGACAGGTCGGCTATGGCTACACCTTC.